This T cell receptor beta chain was captured by sequencing in a study of technical replicates of blood from a handful of donors. Profiled with immunoSEQ multiplex PCR; TCRdb holds only in-frame clones, not every one. The table shows 45,000 to 60,000 clones, with about 95% occurring only once. In germline, CDR1 is SGDLS, CDR2 YYNGEE. This CDR3 has 13 amino acids. With 0 bases removed from V and 4 bases from J, the gap between germline ends came to 7 bases. What was sequenced was PBMCs. The sequence was obtained from a human donor in good health. Some clones in this sample may be carry-over from other donors' samples. This chain links TRBV9 with TRBJ1-1; no firm D call. CDR3 sequence reads: CASSVGVGTEAFF. The CDR3, as DNA: TGTGCCAGCAGCGTAGGAGTTGGCACTGAAGCTTTCTTT.